This T cell receptor (beta chain) was sequenced in a study of T-cell reconstitution after alpha-beta-depleted transplantation in children. This clonotype was picked up many times. Antigen specificity is unknown. It was with unique molecular identifiers that the TCRbeta library was prepared. One entry per CDR3 protein results from TCRdb running MiXCR on the PCR reads. The data contain hundreds of thousands of distinct CDR3 sequences, around 13% of them singletons. The study's findings and limits: In some patients, recipient T cells and intrathymic progenitors surviving conditioning explained high day-60 diversity. T-cell counts and diversity at one year following transplant were attributed mainly to newly produced T cells. Approximately two months post-transplant, alpha-beta T cells reportedly originated from several hundred expanded graft clones.

Germline V gene sequence: CDR1 LGHDT, CDR2 YNNKEL (reference sequence). CDR3 length: 17 residues. V lost 0 bases, J lost 5 bases, and 9 bases stayed unmatched. The chain joins TRBV3-1 to TRBJ2-4; 8 bases agree with TRBD1. The sample consisted of PBMCs, taken before TCRalphabeta/CD19-depleted stem cell transplant. This TCR came from a girl aged 2 to 9 with congenital amegakaryocytic thrombocytopenia, due to receive a stem cell transplant. CDR3 DNA: TGTGCCAGCAGCCAAGACCGCCGGACAGGGTTTGAAAACATTCAGTACTTC. This sequence encodes CASSQDRRTGFENIQYF.